This T cell receptor beta chain was retrieved from a study of blood T cell repertoires in COVID-19. The method was immunoSEQ multiplex PCR; TCRdb's version includes in-frame clones alone and lacks a portion of them. The repertoire includes a few hundred thousand clones, 88% of them detected once, and around 7.9% sits in the top ten. CDR3 length: 15 residues. In germline, CDR1 is SGHTS, CDR2 YDEGEE. Between the trimmed V and J ends, which lost 4 bases and 4 bases, there was a span of 15 bases. The receptor was derived from a woman in her sixties or seventies who had recovered from COVID-19. The rearrangement uses TRBV5-8 and TRBJ1-3; perhaps TRBD1 as D (6 bases). The sample taken for sequencing was PBMCs or T cells enriched from blood (not recorded which). This CDR3 is CASSTNRDGGNTIYF. The CDR3 nucleotides read TGTGCCAGCAGCACCAACAGGGACGGGGGAAACACCATATATTTT.